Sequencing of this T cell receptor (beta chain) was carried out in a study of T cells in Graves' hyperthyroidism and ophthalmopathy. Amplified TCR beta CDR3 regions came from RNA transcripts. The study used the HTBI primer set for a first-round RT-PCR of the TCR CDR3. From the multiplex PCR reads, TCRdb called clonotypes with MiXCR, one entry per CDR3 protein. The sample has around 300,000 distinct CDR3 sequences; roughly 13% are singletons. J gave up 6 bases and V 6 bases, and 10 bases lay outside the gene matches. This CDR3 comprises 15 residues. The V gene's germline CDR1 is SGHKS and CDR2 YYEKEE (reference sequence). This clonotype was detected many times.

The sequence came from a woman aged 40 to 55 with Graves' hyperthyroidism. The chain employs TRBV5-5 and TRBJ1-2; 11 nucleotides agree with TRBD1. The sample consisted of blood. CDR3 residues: CASTNRDRGRDGYTF. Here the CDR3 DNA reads TGTGCCAGCACTAACCGGGACAGGGGGAGGGATGGCTACACCTTC.